A selection of T cell receptor beta chains follows, all from one sample in a study of cytomegalovirus exposure and HLA in healthy donors. Method: immunoSEQ multiplex PCR; TCRdb's copy keeps in-frame clones and lacks some. Of some 150,000 clones in the sample, around nine tenths are singletons; the top ten hold about 5%. Sequencing was carried out using PBMCs. The origin of the receptors is a woman younger than 45 in good health and CMV-seronegative. CDR3s leave out the opening cysteine and the closing phenylalanine or tryptophan. Each record gives: J gene, V gene, CDR3 protein.

TRBJ2-3 TRBV7-2 ASSLAGTTGDTQY
TRBJ2-5 TRBV28 ASSLQGWETQY
TRBJ2-1 TRBV5-3 ARSRVIPSSYNEQF
TRBJ2-1 TRBV5-6 ASSSLTIHPYNEQF
TRBJ1-2 TRBV28 ASSTGGWGYT
TRBJ1-5 TRBV28 ASSLRRQGTGDSNQPQH
TRBJ1-1 TRBV30 AWSQGGTEAF
TRBJ1-1 TRBV6-6 ASSYRTAKEAF
TRBJ2-3 TRBV6-4 ASSALAGSMSDTQY
TRBJ1-4 TRBV28 ASTQRVGQRNEKLF
TRBJ2-7 TRBV7-9 ASTAGTGVYEQY
TRBJ1-1 TRBV28 ASSPPGADTEAF
TRBJ2-1 TRBV10-3 AISEPGLALNEQF
TRBJ1-6 TRBV15 ATSRGHPGQIYNSPLH
TRBJ2-5 TRBV19 ASCCDRSTEETQY
TRBJ1-4 TRBV5-4 ASRIGNNEKLF
TRBJ1-5 TRBV28 ASSSEVSSNQPQH
TRBJ1-4 TRBV27 ASSLTGSATNEKLF
TRBJ1-5 TRBV18 ASSPRGSGDQPQH
TRBJ2-7 TRBV27 ASSAGQVSYEQY
TRBJ1-2 TRBV10-3 AISADRDGYT
TRBJ2-4 TRBV7-9 ASSHRRDRGREAKNIQY
TRBJ2-5 TRBV11-2 ASSALMDSWGETQY
TRBJ2-5 TRBV5-1 ASSNDGYREETQY
TRBJ2-1 TRBV2 ASSVGGENEQF
TRBJ2-5 TRBV6-1 ASSEGTLKETQY
TRBJ2-7 TRBV7-9 ASSFGGGSYEQY
TRBJ2-6 TRBV5-1 ASRLGQGVAGANVLT
TRBJ2-5 TRBV28 ASSLGGLAAQETQY
TRBJ1-1 TRBV19 ASSRGPPNTEAF
TRBJ2-1 TRBV4-1 ASSPTGDFLSYNEQF
TRBJ1-1 TRBV7-2 ASSLQGPTNTEAF
TRBJ2-3 TRBV9 ASSVSSTDTQY
TRBJ2-1 TRBV7-2 ASSLDRGPYNEQF
TRBJ1-1 TRBV6-6 ASNSMNTEAF
TRBJ1-2 TRBV13 ASSLGTGNYGYT
TRBJ2-7 TRBV5-4 ASSLGGREQY
TRBJ1-5 TRBV19 ASSGTGTGGFQPQH
TRBJ1-5 TRBV4-3 ASSQDRVQGPQPQH
TRBJ2-7 TRBV30 AWSRGFYEQY
TRBJ2-4 TRBV6-6 ASSYGPDRGNIQY